These 10 T cell receptor beta chains share one sample of origin, sequenced in a study of graft-versus-host responses after intestinal transplantation. The table came from immunoSEQ multiplex PCR; TCRdb's copy has only in-frame clones and leaves some out. The sample has some 25,000 clones; 40% are singletons. The source material was alloreactive CD4+ T cells from a mixed lymphocyte reaction culture, sampled before intestinal transplant. Sample subset: CFSE-low proliferating T cells sorted from approximately 6-day pre-transplant mixed lymphocyte reaction (GvH or HvG direction). These receptors all stem from a human patient who received an intestinal transplant.

The chain uses TRBV6-5 and TRBJ1-1; D is uncertain. V gave up 4 bases and J gave up 2 bases, with 17 bases separating them. CDR3 length: 16 amino acids. Germline V lookup: CDR1 MNHEY, CDR2 SVGAGI. CDR3 loop: CASSFDIGYRNTEAFF. The CDR3 bases are TGTGCCAGCAGTTTTGACATCGGTTATAGAAACACTGAAGCTTTCTTT.

This clone came up once. The chain carries TRBV29-1 and TRBJ1-1, with D possibly matching TRBD1 (6 bases). Looked up from germline, CDR1 is SQVTM and CDR2 is ANQGSEA. This CDR3 has 15 residues. Between the trimmed V and J ends, which lost 2 bases and 5 bases, there was a span of 18 bases. The chain's CDR3 is CSVEPALGRGTEAFF. DNA of the CDR3: TGCAGCGTTGAACCGGCTCTGGGCAGGGGAACTGAAGCTTTCTTT. Full variable domain (remainder filled in from reference TRBV29-1 and TRBJ1-1): SAVISQKPSRDICQRGTSLTIQCQVDSQVTMMFWYRQQPGQSLTLIATANQGSEATYESGFVIDKFPISRPNLTFSTLTVSNMSPEDSSIYLCSVEPALGRGTEAFFGQGTRLTVV.

The chain has TRBV4-1 and TRBJ1-6; D gene uncertain. The CDR3 runs to 17 residues. V gave up 2 bases and J gave up 0 bases, with 11 bases separating them. Germline lookup yields CDR1 MGHRA and CDR2 YSYEKL. CDR3 residues: CASSQREYSSYNSPLHF. CDR3 nucleotide sequence: TGCGCCAGCAGCCAACGGGAATACAGCTCCTATAATTCACCCCTCCACTTT.

The chain has TRBV6-6 and TRBJ1-2; D gene unclear. The length of the CDR3 is 11 residues. Trimming removed 6 bases at V and 7 bases at J, with 9 bases between. The germline CDR1 and CDR2 sequences are MNHNY and SVGAGI (reference sequence). CDR3 bases: TGTGCCAGCAGCCCGAGGTTTGGCTACACCTTC. Translation gives CASSPRFGYTF.

The chain carries TRBV2 and TRBJ1-1; D is ambiguous. CDR1 and CDR2 (germline): SNHLY, FYNNEI. The V end lost 6 bases, the J end lost 2 bases, and 13 bases lay between the germline ends. This CDR3 has 14 residues. The CDR3 loop reads CASRRSPGNTEAFF. As DNA, the CDR3 is TGTGCCAGCAGACGATCCCCAGGAAACACTGAAGCTTTCTTT.

The V and J genes are TRBV6-5 and TRBJ2-1, with no clear D. The V end lost 7 bases, the J end lost 5 bases, and 15 bases lay between the germline ends. The CDR3 contains 14 residues. CDR1 MNHEY and CDR2 SVGAGI come from the germline V gene. The CDR3: CASTPTRGDNEQFF. The CDR3, as DNA: TGTGCCAGCACCCCCACGAGAGGAGACAATGAGCAGTTCTTC.

The chain recombines TRBV10-3 with TRBJ1-6; TRBD1 might be the D (5 bases). The germline V and J ends were trimmed by 2 bases and 3 bases, with 8 bases remaining between them. Germline loops: CDR1 ENHRY, CDR2 SYGVKD. The CDR3 totals 15 residues. CDR3 in DNA: TGTGCCATCAGTGAGGACAGTTACTATAATTCACCCCTCCACTTT. It translates to CAISEDSYYNSPLHF.

V usage is TRBV5-1 and J usage is TRBJ1-6; D possibly corresponds to TRBD1 (6 bases). Trimming pared 0 bases from V and 7 bases from J, leaving 11 bases between. Germline V gives CDR1 SGHRS, CDR2 YFSETQ. The CDR3 contains 15 residues. The CDR3 spells CASSLGGPLNSPLHF. DNA for the CDR3: TGCGCCAGCAGCTTGGGGGGGCCGTTGAATTCACCCCTCCACTTT.

This clone is medium-sized by share. V usage is TRBV5-6 and J usage is TRBJ1-2; a weak D match, TRBD1 (6 bases). V was trimmed by 0 bases and J by 5 bases, leaving 11 bases between them. The CDR3 is 14 amino acids. Germline V gives CDR1 SGHDT, CDR2 YYEEEE. In DNA form, the CDR3 reads TGTGCCAGCAGCTTGGCCGGTGGACAGTATGGCTACACCTTC. This codes for CASSLAGGQYGYTF.

This clone was detected a few times. The chain has TRBV23-1 and TRBJ2-7; weak D call: TRBD1 (5 bases). TRBV23-1 belongs to the ORF category, with a function that is uncertain. Deletions cut 3 bases from V and 3 bases from J, with 12 bases between. The CDR3 is 14 amino acids. The CDR3, as DNA: TGCGCCAGCAGTCATGGACACCAAGTCTACGAGCAGTACTTC. Its protein is CASSHGHQVYEQYF.